This record looks at one TCR beta chain sequence and its context. Here immunoSEQ multiplex PCR was the method, and the copy in TCRdb shows in-frame clones only, minus some. Altogether 70,000 to 95,000 clones are present, approximately 90% being singletons, with the ten largest covering approximately 2%. Trimming removed 1 base at V and 5 bases at J, with 6 bases between. Germline V lookup: CDR1 SEHNR, CDR2 FQNEAQ (reference sequence). The CDR3 is made up of 12 amino acids. This entry comes from a study of blood T cell repertoires in COVID-19. Sequencing was performed on peripheral blood. The sequence was collected from a man in his forties or fifties with acute or convalescent COVID-19. The rearrangement uses TRBV7-9 and TRBJ2-7; D not resolved. The CDR3 nucleotides read TGTGCCAGCAGCTTAGAACTAAACGAGCAGTACTTC. Translated: CASSLELNEQYF.